This T cell receptor beta chain derives from a study of T cell repertoires in cytomegalovirus infection. Broader study findings: The ex vivo response showed dominance by HLA-C-restricted CMV-specific TCR beta clonotypes.

The V segment lost 4 bases and the J segment 6 bases; nucleotides outside the gene matches: 3. Per the germline V gene, CDR1 is SGHRS and CDR2 is YFSETQ. This CDR3 has 13 amino acids. TCRdb re-derived calls from the reads in MiXCR, one entry per CDR3 protein. Of roughly 250,000 distinct CDR3 sequences listed, 9% to 15% were seen once; the top ten hold 1.6%. This clonotype was recorded a few times. Its target is not known. This clonotype was obtained from a human donor in good health (CMV status not recorded). Some clones in this sample may be carry-over from other donors' samples. What was sequenced was PBMCs. The chain has TRBV5-1 and TRBJ2-7, with 11 bases identical to TRBD2. CDR3: CASSPGTSGEQYF. The CDR3 nucleotides are TGCGCCAGCAGCCCAGGGACTAGCGGCGAGCAGTACTTC. The full variable domain, completed using reference TRBV5-1 and TRBJ2-7, is KAGVTQTPRYLIKTRGQQVTLSCSPISGHRSVSWYQQTPGQGLQFLFEYFSETQRNKGNFPGRFSGRQFSNSRSEMNVSTLELGDSALYLCASSPGTSGEQYFGPGTRLTVT.